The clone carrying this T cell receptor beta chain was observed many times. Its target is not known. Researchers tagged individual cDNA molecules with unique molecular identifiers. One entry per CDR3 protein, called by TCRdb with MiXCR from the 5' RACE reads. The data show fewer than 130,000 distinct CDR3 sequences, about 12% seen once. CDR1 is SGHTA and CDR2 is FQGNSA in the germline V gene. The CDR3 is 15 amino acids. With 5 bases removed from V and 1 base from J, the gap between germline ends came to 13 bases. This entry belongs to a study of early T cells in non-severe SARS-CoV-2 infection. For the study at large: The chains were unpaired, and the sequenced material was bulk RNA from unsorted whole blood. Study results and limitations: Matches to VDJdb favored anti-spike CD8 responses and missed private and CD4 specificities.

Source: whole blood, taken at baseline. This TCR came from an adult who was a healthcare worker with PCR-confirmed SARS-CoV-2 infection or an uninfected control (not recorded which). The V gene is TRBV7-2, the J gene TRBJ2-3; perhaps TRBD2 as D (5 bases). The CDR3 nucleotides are TGTGCCAGCAGCCCGGCCGGGATAGGCACAGATACGCAGTATTTT. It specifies CASSPAGIGTDTQYF.